The T cell receptor beta chain described here comes from a study of blood T cells in healthy people across ages. A second about 6 to 11 cycle PCR used barcoded and J-beta primers. Each TCR beta cDNA got a 12-nucleotide random molecular identifier. Each CDR3 protein gets one entry after TCRdb re-called the 5' RACE reads with MiXCR. The repertoire holds over 1,500,000 distinct CDR3 sequences, with about 49% as singletons. Each donor had around 11 milliliters of peripheral blood drawn. Germline CDR1 is SGHAT and CDR2 is FQNNGV. V lost 2 bases, J lost 5 bases, and 18 bases stayed unmatched. The CDR3 is 19 amino acids.

The sample comprised blood. The chain uses TRBV11-2 and TRBJ2-1, with TRBD2 identical over 7 bases. The sequence was collected from a woman aged 40 to 55 in good health. This chain's CDR3 is CASSLRDFLREGIDNEQFF. For the CDR3, the DNA is TGTGCCAGCAGCTTAAGGGACTTCCTAAGGGAGGGTATCGACAATGAGCAGTTCTTC. The full variable domain, in which reference TRBV11-2 and TRBJ2-1 provide the parts outside the CDR3, is EAGVAQSPRYKIIEKRQSVAFWCNPISGHATLYWYQQILGQGPKLLIQFQNNGVVDDSQLPKDRFSAERLKGVDSTLKIQPAKLEDSAVYLCASSLRDFLREGIDNEQFFGPGTRLTVL.